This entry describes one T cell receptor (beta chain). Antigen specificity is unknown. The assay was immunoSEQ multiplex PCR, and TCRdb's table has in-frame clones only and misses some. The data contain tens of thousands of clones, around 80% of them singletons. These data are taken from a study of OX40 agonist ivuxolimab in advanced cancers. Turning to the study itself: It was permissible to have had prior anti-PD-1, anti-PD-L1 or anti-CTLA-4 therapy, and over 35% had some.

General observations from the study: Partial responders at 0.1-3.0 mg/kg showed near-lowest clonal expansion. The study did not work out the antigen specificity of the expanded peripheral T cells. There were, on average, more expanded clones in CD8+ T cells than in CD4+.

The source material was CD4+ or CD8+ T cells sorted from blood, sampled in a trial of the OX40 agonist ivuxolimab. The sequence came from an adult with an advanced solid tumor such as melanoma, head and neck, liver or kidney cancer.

The CDR3 sequence: CASSYRQFGNYGYTF. For the CDR3, the DNA is TGTGCCAGCAGTTATAGGCAGTTCGGCAACTATGGCTACACCTTC. The chain is built from TRBV6-5 and TRBJ1-2; no reliable D call. This CDR3 has 15 residues. The V end was cut by 3 bases, the J end by 2 bases, with 13 bases between. Germline V gene data show CDR1 as MNHEY and CDR2 as SVGAGI.